This TCR beta chain was recovered during a study of blood T cell repertoires in COVID-19. In the study overall: Specimens from acute and convalescent COVID-19 originated in the United States, Italy and Spain. T cells, B-cell-depleted T cells, or PBMCs supplied cDNA or gDNA.

There are a few counts of this clone. V lost 7 bases, J lost 0 bases, and 6 bases stayed unmatched. The V gene's germline CDR1 is LNHDA and CDR2 SQIVND (reference sequence). The CDR3 is 15 residues long. Original handling: Amplified reference gene primers provided the basis for estimating nucleated cell counts. Here immunoSEQ multiplex PCR was the method, and the copy in TCRdb shows in-frame clones only, minus some. V, J and clone size are taken as reported in that table, and D and trimming were inferred from the DNA itself. The sample records about 36,000 clones, more than 60% being singletons. The sequencing input was peripheral blood. The TCR sequence derives from a man aged 55 to 70 with active COVID-19. The chain links TRBV19 to TRBJ1-3, with 7 bases identical to TRBD1. The CDR3 region is CASTGTASSGNTIYF. The CDR3 DNA reads as TGTGCCAGTACGGGGACAGCCTCCTCTGGAAACACCATATATTTT. Variable domain in full (rest from reference TRBV19 and TRBJ1-3): DGGITQSPKYLFRKEGQNVTLSCEQNLNHDAMYWYRQDPGQGLRLIYYSQIVNDFQKGDIAEGYSVSREKKESFPLTVTSAQKNPTAFYLCASTGTASSGNTIYFGEGSWLTVV.